A selection of T cell receptor beta chains follows, all from one sample in a study of T cell changes during pregnancy in multiple sclerosis. Clones were read by immunoSEQ multiplex PCR, and TCRdb kept only the in-frame ones, dropping some. The table shows approximately 80,000 clones, with 93% occurring only once. The specimen was peripheral blood, collected in the second trimester of pregnancy. The receptors were sampled from a female donor in good health, enrolled as a control in a pregnancy study. Each CDR3 is given with its conserved first and last residue. Each record gives: J gene, V gene, clone size, D gene, CDR3 DNA, CDR3 protein. A D gene is named only where the DNA matches it firmly. Not all rows give a size; the values are once, few, many and, for expanded clones, a class.

TRBJ2-1 TRBV7-9 - TRBD1 TGTGCCAGCAGCCCACCAATGGGACAGCTACATGAGCAGTTCTTC CASSPPMGQLHEQFF
TRBJ1-5 TRBV5-1 - - TGCGCCAGCAGCTTGGACGGTAACAATCAGCCCCAGCATTTT CASSLDGNNQPQHF
TRBJ1-2 TRBV2 - TRBD1 TGTGCCAGCAGGGTAGACAGGGTTAGTGGCTACACCTTC CASRVDRVSGYTF
TRBJ1-2 TRBV7-2 - TRBD1 TGTGCCAGCAGCTTAAGGATGGGGGGGACAGGGCATGGCTACACCTTC CASSLRMGGTGHGYTF
TRBJ1-1 TRBV30 - - TGTGCCTGGGGCCGGACAGCTGAAGCTTTCTTT CAWGRTAEAFF
TRBJ2-1 TRBV18 - TRBD2 TGTGCCAGCTCAGCGCGCCGGACTAGCGGGGGGTCTTCCTACGATGAGCAGTTCTTC CASSARRTSGGSSYDEQFF
TRBJ1-1 TRBV28 few TRBD1 TGTGCCACCGAGGGGGCGAGGAACACTGAAGCTTTCTTT CATEGARNTEAFF
TRBJ1-6 TRBV19 - TRBD1 TGTGCCAGTAGTCGGACAGGGGGGATCAATTCACCCCTCCACTTT CASSRTGGINSPLHF
TRBJ1-6 TRBV9 - - TGTGCCAGCAGCCCTGGACACAGCTCCTATAATTCACCCCTCCACTTT CASSPGHSSYNSPLHF
TRBJ2-1 TRBV7-2 - TRBD1 TGTGCCAGCAGTTCCTCCGGGACAGGGGTCATTTACTCCTACAATGAGCAGTTCTTC CASSSSGTGVIYSYNEQFF
TRBJ1-2 TRBV30 - TRBD1 TGTGCCTGGAGTGAAGACAGGGACTATGGCTACACCTTC CAWSEDRDYGYTF
TRBJ2-2 TRBV4-2 - - TGTGCCAGCAGCCAAGCCGTACAGAACACCGGGGAGCTGTTTTTT CASSQAVQNTGELFF
TRBJ1-1 TRBV6-1 - - TGTGCCAGCAGTGAAGAAACCGGGACATATGAGACAGCTTTCTTT CASSEETGTYETAFF
TRBJ2-2 TRBV7-2 - TRBD2 TGTGCCAGCAGCTTAGTCTCTAGCGGGGGGGCTCGCACCGGGGAGCTGTTTTTT CASSLVSSGGARTGELFF
TRBJ1-6 TRBV19 - - TGTGCCAGTAGTATTAGGACGGGAGCTTATAATTCACCCCTCCACTTT CASSIRTGAYNSPLHF
TRBJ2-2 TRBV9 - TRBD2 TGTGCCAGCAGCGTGACGAGCGGGGGGGCGTACGGGGAGCTGTTTTTT CASSVTSGGAYGELFF
TRBJ1-5 TRBV11-2 - - TGTGCCAGCAGCTTAGAGGGCAGTAGCAATCAGCCCCAGCATTTT CASSLEGSSNQPQHF
TRBJ1-6 TRBV7-9 - - TGTGCCAGCAGCCACATGACATTACAGTTACGAAATTCACCCCTCCACTTT CASSHMTLQLRNSPLHF
TRBJ2-7 TRBV27 - TRBD1 TGTGCCAGCGGGCCCCATACAGGGGACTCCTACGAGCAGTACTTC CASGPHTGDSYEQYF
TRBJ2-5 TRBV10-3 - - TGTGCCATCAGTGACGACAGCCTACCCCAAGAGACCCAGTACTTC CAISDDSLPQETQYF